The 28 T cell receptor beta chains presented below share a single source sample, sequenced in a study of CD8+ T cells in alopecia areata. After isolation, RNA underwent reverse transcription to generate cDNA as the sequencing template. The protocol was immunoSEQ multiplex PCR, while the TCRdb copy is restricted to in-frame clones and leaves out a portion. The table has about 150,000 clones, about three fifths seen once. The sequenced sample was CD4+ T cells sorted from blood, obtained at week 0. Receptor source: a human donor with alopecia areata.

This clone came up once. The rearrangement uses TRBV4-2 and TRBJ1-2, with D hard to call. Trimming pared 0 bases from V and 6 bases from J, leaving 11 bases between. The germline CDR1 and CDR2 sequences are LGHNA and YNFKEQ. This CDR3 has 14 residues. The CDR3, as DNA: TGTGCCAGCAGCCAAGACCTGAGTACAGATGGCTACACCTTC. Translated, it gives CASSQDLSTDGYTF.

The chain uses TRBV28 and TRBJ1-2; D is uncertain. The CDR3 spans 12 residues. Trimming shortened V by 3 bases and J by 4 bases, and 6 bases separated the two germline ends. CDR1 is MDHEN and CDR2 is SYDVKM in the germline V gene. CDR3 loop: CASSFEGYGYTF. In nucleotides, the CDR3 is TGTGCCAGCAGTTTTGAGGGCTATGGCTACACCTTC.

This clone came up a few times. The identical CDR3 is also encoded by other nucleotide sequences in the sample. This chain links TRBV29-1 with TRBJ1-5, with D uncertain. Trimming left V 1 base short and J 4 bases short, with 8 bases between. The CDR3 spans 13 residues. Germline CDR1 and CDR2: SQVTM and ANQGSEA. CDR3 loop: CSVEVGGNQPQHF. The CDR3 DNA reads TGCAGCGTTGAAGTGGGCGGAAATCAGCCCCAGCATTTT.

The V and J genes are TRBV30 and TRBJ2-7; no definite D call. This CDR3 comprises 14 residues. Germline V gene sequence: CDR1 GTSNPN, CDR2 SVGIG (reference sequence). V was pared by 4 bases and J by 0 bases, with 13 bases between. The CDR3 DNA is TGTGCCTGGAAGACCGACCCTTCCTCCTACGAGCAGTACTTC. Protein product: CAWKTDPSSYEQYF. The whole variable domain, filled in from reference TRBV30 and TRBJ2-7, reads SQTIHQWPATLVQPVGSPLSLECTVEGTSNPNLYWYRQAAGRGLQLLFYSVGIGQISSEVPQNLSASRPQDRQFILSSKKLLLSDSGFYLCAWKTDPSSYEQYFGPGTRLTVT.

A word on this clone: Different DNA sequences within this sample yield the same CDR3. This chain connects TRBV30 to TRBJ2-7, with D possibly being TRBD2 (6 bases). Trimming pared 0 bases from V and 3 bases from J, leaving 6 bases between. CDR3 size: 12 residues. Germline assignment: CDR1 GTSNPN and CDR2 SVGIG (reference sequence). CDR3 residues: CAWSVGGYEQYF. As DNA, the CDR3 is TGTGCCTGGAGTGTCGGGGGCTACGAGCAGTACTTC.

The chain combines TRBV19 with TRBJ1-1; the D gene is possibly TRBD1 (5 bases). V was clipped by 6 bases and J by 8 bases, with 10 bases between them. Germline assignment: CDR1 LNHDA and CDR2 SQIVND (reference sequence). CDR3 length: 11 amino acids. CDR3 nucleotide sequence: TGTGCCAGTAGGACAGCAGGAGAAGCTTTCTTT. Translating it yields CASRTAGEAFF.

The sample holds a few counts of this clone. The chain recombines TRBV7-9 with TRBJ1-2; D not certain. The CDR3 is 15 amino acids. Per the germline V gene, CDR1 is SEHNR and CDR2 is FQNEAQ (reference sequence). V dropped 1 base and J dropped 5 bases, with 14 bases sitting between them. CDR3 DNA sequence: TGTGCCAGCAGCTTAGGGACGGGGAGACGGTATGGCTACACCTTC. Translating gives CASSLGTGRRYGYTF.

V is TRBV5-1 and J is TRBJ2-7; unclear D gene. The germline V and J ends were trimmed by 0 bases and 1 base, with 11 bases remaining between them. This CDR3 comprises 15 residues. Germline V gives CDR1 SGHRS, CDR2 YFSETQ. CDR3 in amino acids: CASSLGATGSYEQYF. The CDR3 DNA sequence: TGCGCCAGCAGCTTGGGCGCTACCGGGTCCTACGAGCAGTACTTC. The complete variable domain, with remaining parts taken from reference TRBV5-1 and TRBJ2-7, reads KAGVTQTPRYLIKTRGQQVTLSCSPISGHRSVSWYQQTPGQGLQFLFEYFSETQRNKGNFPGRFSGRQFSNSRSEMNVSTLELGDSALYLCASSLGATGSYEQYFGPGTRLTVT.

V usage is TRBV27 and J usage is TRBJ2-3, with unresolved D. Germline V gene lookup returns CDR1 MNHEY and CDR2 SMNVEV (reference sequence). V was trimmed by 7 bases and J by 5 bases, leaving 4 bases between them. CDR3 length equals 10 residues. The chain's CDR3 is CASTGDTQYF. CDR3 DNA: TGTGCCAGCACTGGAGATACGCAGTATTTT.

J is TRBJ2-3 and V is TRBV4-1; tentatively, D is TRBD2 (5 bases). V dropped 4 bases and J dropped 3 bases, with 14 bases sitting between them. Germline V CDR1 and CDR2: MGHRA, YSYEKL. The CDR3 is 15 residues long. In DNA form, the CDR3 reads TGCGCCAGCAGCCCGTCCGGACTTGGGACAGATACGCAGTATTTT. Protein product: CASSPSGLGTDTQYF.

CDR3: CASSLGLFSYEQYF. The CDR3 DNA reads as TGTGCCAGCAGCTTGGGACTATTTTCCTACGAGCAGTACTTC. The V and J genes are TRBV5-4 and TRBJ2-7; D is possibly TRBD2 (5 bases). V was trimmed by 0 bases and J by 1 base, leaving 8 bases between them. The CDR3 contains 14 residues. Germline CDR1 is SGHNT and CDR2 is YYREEE (reference sequence).

The rearrangement uses TRBV11-2 and TRBJ2-1; D is ambiguous. Germline assignment: CDR1 SGHAT and CDR2 FQNNGV. The CDR3 runs 14 residues. V lost 5 bases and J lost 0, with 8 bases in between. The CDR3 reads CASSPASSYNEQFF. CDR3 in DNA: TGTGCCAGCAGCCCAGCTAGCTCCTACAATGAGCAGTTCTTC. The entire variable domain, with the rest obtained from reference TRBV11-2 and TRBJ2-1, is as follows: EAGVAQSPRYKIIEKRQSVAFWCNPISGHATLYWYQQILGQGPKLLIQFQNNGVVDDSQLPKDRFSAERLKGVDSTLKIQPAKLEDSAVYLCASSPASSYNEQFFGPGTRLTVL.

The J gene is TRBJ1-1, the V gene TRBV5-1; D is possibly TRBD1 (6 bases). The V end was cut by 5 bases, the J end by 0 bases, with 14 bases between. The CDR3 is 15 residues long. Looked up from germline, CDR1 is SGHRS and CDR2 is YFSETQ. The CDR3 DNA follows: TGCGCCAGCAGGGCGGACAGCTCCATGAACACTGAAGCTTTCTTT. It encodes CASRADSSMNTEAFF.

This clone was counted a single time. V usage is TRBV30 and J usage is TRBJ1-1; TRBD1 is a possible D gene (6 bases). Germline values: CDR1 GTSNPN, CDR2 SVGIG (reference sequence). The CDR3 is 12 residues long. Between the trimmed V and J ends, which lost 5 bases and 4 bases, there was a span of 11 bases. Here the CDR3 reads CAWAGVGTEAFF. In nucleotides, the CDR3 is TGTGCCTGGGCAGGGGTTGGCACTGAAGCTTTCTTT.

The V call is TRBV2, the J call TRBJ1-1, with 9 bases lining up with TRBD1. Germline values: CDR1 SNHLY, CDR2 FYNNEI. J gave up 5 bases and V 6 bases, and 7 bases lay outside the gene matches. This CDR3 is built from 14 residues. For the CDR3, the DNA is TGTGCCAGCAGCGTGACAGGGGGATGGACTGAAGCTTTCTTT. Protein sequence: CASSVTGGWTEAFF.

The rearrangement uses TRBV29-1 and TRBJ2-7, with TRBD1 identical over 10 bases. V was clipped by 6 bases and J by 5 bases; unmatched bases: 4. This CDR3 contains 12 residues. CDR1 is SQVTM, CDR2 ANQGSEA, per germline. The CDR3 spells CSVGQGSNEQYF. The CDR3 nucleotides are TGCAGCGTGGGACAGGGGAGCAACGAGCAGTACTTC.

The chain employs TRBV23-1 and TRBJ1-1; D is unresolved. TRBV23-1 is an ORF, with its function uncertain. With 2 bases removed from V and 3 bases from J, the gap between germline ends came to 7 bases. This CDR3 has 13 residues. CDR3 nucleotides: TGCGCCAGCAGTCAACCCAGGTACACTGAAGCTTTCTTT. Translation gives CASSQPRYTEAFF.

This clone was found a few times. CDR3 DNA sequence: TGTGCCAGCAGCTTCGACCGTGTTAACTATGGCTACACCTTC. Translating it yields CASSFDRVNYGYTF. V is TRBV7-2 and J is TRBJ1-2; D call uncertain. Germline CDR1 SGHTA, CDR2 FQGNSA. V lost 3 bases and J 1 base, leaving 9 bases between the germline ends. CDR3 length: 14 residues.

This clone has only a few counts. The chain employs TRBV6-6 and TRBJ1-4; the D gene is possibly TRBD1 (5 bases). The CDR3 runs to 14 residues. Trimming left V 2 bases short and J 7 bases short, with 11 bases between. Germline CDR1 is MNHNY and CDR2 is SVGAGI (reference sequence). In DNA, the CDR3 is TGTGCCAGCAGTTACCGGGGGAAGTCTGAAAAACTGTTTTTT. This codes for CASSYRGKSEKLFF.

The chain links TRBV19 to TRBJ2-7, with D tentatively TRBD1 (5 bases). The CDR3 is made up of 14 amino acids. The germline gives CDR1 LNHDA, CDR2 SQIVND (reference sequence). Trimming left V 5 bases short and J 0 bases short, with 11 bases between. CDR3 sequence: CASSVQDRSYEQYF. CDR3 sequence (DNA): TGTGCCAGTAGTGTACAGGATCGCTCCTACGAGCAGTACTTC.

The chain has TRBV5-1 and TRBJ2-5; D is uncertain. V lost 4 bases and J lost 10, with 14 bases in between. Per germline, CDR1 SGHRS and CDR2 YFSETQ. This CDR3 has 12 residues. CDR3 DNA: TGCGCCAGCAGCGTTTTACCGGACGTCCAGTACTTC. Translated: CASSVLPDVQYF.

This clone was seen only a few times. V is TRBV4-2 and J is TRBJ2-3; D might be TRBD2 (7 bases). This CDR3 is 15 amino acids long. Trimming pared 1 base from V and 0 bases from J, leaving 8 bases between. The germline gives CDR1 LGHNA, CDR2 YNFKEQ. This CDR3 is CASSQAGGSTDTQYF. The CDR3 coding sequence is TGTGCCAGCAGCCAAGCGGGGGGCAGCACAGATACGCAGTATTTT.

The rearrangement uses TRBV30 and TRBJ2-5; 8 bases match TRBD2. The CDR3 has 14 residues. Germline lookup yields CDR1 GTSNPN and CDR2 SVGIG (reference sequence). V lost 3 bases to trimming and J lost 5 bases; unmatched junction nucleotides: 8. The CDR3: CAWRERGGFETQYF. The CDR3 DNA reads TGTGCCTGGAGGGAACGGGGGGGCTTCGAGACCCAGTACTTC. The variable domain in full, with the rest retrieved from reference TRBV30 and TRBJ2-5, is SQTIHQWPATLVQPVGSPLSLECTVEGTSNPNLYWYRQAAGRGLQLLFYSVGIGQISSEVPQNLSASRPQDRQFILSSKKLLLSDSGFYLCAWRERGGFETQYFGPGTRLLVL.

The rearrangement joins TRBV7-2 to TRBJ2-7; D is unresolved. V was pared by 4 bases and J by 0 bases, with 10 bases between. This CDR3 region has 14 residues. Germline CDR1 is SGHTA and CDR2 is FQGNSA. Here the CDR3 reads CASSSNQNSYEQYF. CDR3 sequence (DNA): TGTGCCAGCAGCTCGAACCAAAACTCCTACGAGCAGTACTTC.

As to this clone: A much more abundant neighbour one base away suggests this may be a read error. The gene calls are TRBV7-9 and TRBJ2-2; D is unresolved. Germline V gives CDR1 SEHNR, CDR2 FQNEAQ (reference sequence). The ends were cut back, 7 bases at V and 1 base at J, with 4 bases in the middle. The CDR3 sequence is 12 residues long. The CDR3 DNA sequence: TGTGCCAGCAATCTGAACACCGGGGAGCTGTTTTTT. Translating gives CASNLNTGELFF.

This clone was observed a single time. The rearrangement links TRBV27 to TRBJ1-1; no reliable D call. Trimming took off 2 bases at V and 11 bases at J, with 21 bases between the two ends. There are 15 residues in the CDR3. Germline-derived CDR1 and CDR2 are MNHEY and SMNVEV (reference sequence). The CDR3 DNA sequence: TGTGCCAGCAGTTTACGAAGGGAAGAGGGCCTAATGGCTTTCTTT. It yields the protein CASSLRREEGLMAFF.

The chain has TRBV7-9 and TRBJ1-5; unclear D gene. The CDR3 is 14 amino acids. Germline V CDR1 and CDR2: SEHNR, FQNEAQ (reference sequence). V was clipped by 2 bases and J by 0 bases, with 5 bases between them. CDR3 sequence: CASSLSNSNQPQHF. CDR3 sequence (DNA): TGTGCCAGCAGCTTAAGCAATAGCAATCAGCCCCAGCATTTT.

This clone showed up just a few times. The rearrangement uses TRBV6-5 and TRBJ2-5, with 12 bases aligning to TRBD2. V was pared by 7 bases and J by 5 bases, with 5 bases of the junction left unmatched. Per the germline V gene, CDR1 is MNHEY and CDR2 is SVGAGI. The CDR3 loop spans 14 amino acids. CDR3 amino acids: CASKTSGGRETQYF. DNA for the CDR3: TGTGCCAGCAAGACTAGCGGGGGTCGGGAGACCCAGTACTTC.